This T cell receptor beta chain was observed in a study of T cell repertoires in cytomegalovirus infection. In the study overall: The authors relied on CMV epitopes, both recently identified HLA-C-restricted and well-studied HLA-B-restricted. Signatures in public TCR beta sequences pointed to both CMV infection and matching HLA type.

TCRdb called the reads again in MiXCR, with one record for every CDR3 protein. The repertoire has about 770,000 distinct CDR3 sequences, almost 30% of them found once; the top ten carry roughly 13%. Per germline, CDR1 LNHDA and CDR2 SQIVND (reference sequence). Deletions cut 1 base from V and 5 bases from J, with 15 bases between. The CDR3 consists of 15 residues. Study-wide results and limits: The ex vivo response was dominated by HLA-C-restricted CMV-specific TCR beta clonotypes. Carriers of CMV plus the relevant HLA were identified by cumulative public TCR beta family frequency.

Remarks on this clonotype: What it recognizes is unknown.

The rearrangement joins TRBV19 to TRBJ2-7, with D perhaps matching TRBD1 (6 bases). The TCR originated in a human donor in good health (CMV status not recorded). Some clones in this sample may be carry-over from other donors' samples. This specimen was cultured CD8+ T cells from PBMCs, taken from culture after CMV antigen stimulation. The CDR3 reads CASSIAQVNRDEQYF. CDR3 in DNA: TGTGCCAGTAGTATAGCTCAGGTAAACAGGGACGAGCAGTACTTC.